What follows are 28 T cell receptor beta chains derived from one specimen sequenced in a study of response to subunit inactivated influenza vaccine. One entry per CDR3 protein results from TCRdb running MiXCR on the RT-PCR reads. The sample comprises roughly 500,000 distinct CDR3 sequences, less than 30% of which are singletons, and 1.9% rests with the top ten. Source: CD4+ T cells sorted from PBMCs, taken roughly 5 days after vaccination. These receptors were collected from a man between 45 and 60 years old who received an inactivated influenza vaccine.

This clonotype turned up a few times. The chain combines TRBV10-3 with TRBJ2-5; 11 bases match TRBD2. The J segment lost 6 bases and the V segment lost 0 bases, leaving 6 bases of the junction unmatched. The germline CDR1 and CDR2 sequences are ENHRY and SYGVKD. The CDR3 is 16 amino acids. CDR3 coding DNA: TGTGCCATCAGTGAGTCACTAGCGGGGGCCCCACAGACCCAGTACTTC. Protein product: CAISESLAGAPQTQYF.

The chain employs TRBV20-1 and TRBJ2-5; 13 positions match TRBD2. This CDR3 has 16 amino acids. Per the germline V gene, CDR1 is DFQATT and CDR2 is SNEGSKA (reference sequence). V lost 5 bases, J lost 5 bases, and 11 bases stayed unmatched. The CDR3 sequence: CSAYGTSGAPGETQYF. For the CDR3, the DNA is TGCAGTGCTTACGGGACTAGCGGGGCCCCGGGGGAGACCCAGTACTTC.

The table lists this clonotype with a few counts. The gene calls are TRBV4-1 and TRBJ2-7; D gene ambiguous. The V end lost 1 base, the J end lost 4 bases, and 17 bases lay between the germline ends. The CDR3 length is 16 residues. CDR1 is MGHRA, CDR2 YSYEKL, per germline. For the CDR3, the DNA is TGCGCCAGCAGCCAAGGTTTTTTCCCCACACTATACGAGCAGTACTTC. Its protein product is CASSQGFFPTLYEQYF.

This clonotype was found a few times. The rearrangement links TRBV5-5 to TRBJ2-3, with D perhaps TRBD2 (7 bases). The V and J ends lost 4 bases and 4 bases respectively, with 19 bases between them. Germline CDR1 SGHKS, CDR2 YYEKEE (reference sequence). The CDR3 has 16 amino acids. The CDR3: CASSIEGGRGADTQYF. The CDR3 nucleotides read TGTGCCAGCAGCATAGAGGGGGGGAGGGGCGCAGATACGCAGTATTTT.

This clonotype has just a few counts. Here the CDR3 reads CSAPTRAAFYNEQFF. CDR3 coding DNA: TGCAGTGCTCCCACCCGGGCCGCATTTTACAATGAGCAGTTCTTC. The rearrangement uses TRBV20-1 and TRBJ2-1; D is unresolved. V was shortened by 5 bases and J by 4 bases, with 18 bases between the two germline ends. Germline CDR1 is DFQATT and CDR2 is SNEGSKA (reference sequence). The CDR3 loop spans 15 amino acids.

The V call is TRBV6-5, the J call TRBJ2-1; 7 bases match TRBD1. From germline, CDR1 is MNHEY and CDR2 SVGAGI. The V gene end was trimmed by 6 bases and the J gene end by 2 bases; junction bases not matched to a gene: 10. CDR3 length equals 16 residues. The CDR3 DNA reads as TGTGCCAGCAGCTTAACCCCGACAGGGACCTACAATGAGCAGTTCTTC. Translated, it gives CASSLTPTGTYNEQFF.

The chain joins TRBV4-1 to TRBJ2-6; D remains ambiguous. Germline V CDR1 and CDR2: MGHRA, YSYEKL. Trimming took off 3 bases at V and 0 bases at J, with 6 bases between the two ends. This CDR3 comprises 15 residues. The CDR3 sequence: CASSHGFSGANVLTF. The CDR3 DNA reads as TGCGCCAGCAGCCACGGGTTCTCTGGGGCCAACGTCCTGACTTTC.

This clonotype occurred a few times. V gene TRBV7-2 combines with J gene TRBJ1-5; D is possibly TRBD1 (5 bases). CDR1 SGHTA and CDR2 FQGNSA come from the germline V gene. The CDR3 runs 15 residues. Trimming removed 5 bases at V and 4 bases at J, with 15 bases between. This chain's CDR3 is CASSQSGTNNQPQHF. The DNA of the CDR3 is TGTGCCAGCAGCCAATCCGGGACCAATAATCAGCCCCAGCATTTT.

The chain joins TRBV6-1 to TRBJ2-3; 9 positions match TRBD1. The CDR3 consists of 16 residues. Losses at the gene ends were 6 bases for V and 8 bases for J; bases not matched to a gene: 15. The germline CDR1 and CDR2 sequences are MNHNS and SASEGT. CDR3 residues: CASRPTGQGHGGTQYF. The CDR3 bases are TGTGCCAGCAGACCCACCGGACAGGGGCACGGTGGTACGCAGTATTTT.

This clonotype appeared a few times. The V and J genes are TRBV20-1 and TRBJ2-7, with TRBD1 matching over 10 bases. CDR3 size: 13 residues. CDR1 is DFQATT, CDR2 SNEGSKA, per germline (reference sequence). The J segment lost 6 bases and the V segment lost 6 bases, leaving 8 bases of the junction unmatched. CDR3 bases: TGCAGTGCCGAGGGACAGGGGAGATTCGAGCAGTACTTC. Translated: CSAEGQGRFEQYF.

This chain links TRBV3-1 with TRBJ2-7, with a weak D call TRBD2 (6 bases). In germline, CDR1 is LGHDT, CDR2 YNNKEL (reference sequence). The V and J ends lost 4 bases and 2 bases respectively, with 18 bases between them. The CDR3 consists of 16 residues. CDR3 DNA sequence: TGTGCCAGCAGCCCCTGGAGGGTGGGAAGGACCTACGAGCAGTACTTC. Translation gives CASSPWRVGRTYEQYF.

The genes are TRBV7-9 and TRBJ1-2; 12 bases are shared with TRBD1. CDR1 is SEHNR and CDR2 is FQNEAQ in the germline V gene (reference sequence). V was pared by 5 bases and J by 4 bases, with 11 bases of the junction left unmatched. The CDR3 covers 17 residues. The CDR3 loop is CASSTGTGGLPGYGYTF. CDR3 nucleotide sequence: TGTGCCAGCAGCACCGGGACAGGGGGCCTGCCGGGCTATGGCTACACCTTC.

The chain recombines TRBV20-1 with TRBJ2-1; D uncertain. CDR1 is DFQATT and CDR2 is SNEGSKA in the germline V gene (reference sequence). V was shortened by 3 bases and J by 10 bases, with 10 bases between the two germline ends. The CDR3 runs to 11 residues. CDR3 residues: CSASINKEQFF. The CDR3 region has the DNA TGCAGTGCTAGCATAAATAAAGAGCAGTTCTTC.

This rearrangement joins TRBV29-1 to TRBJ1-2; possible D gene TRBD1, 5 bases. Trimming shortened V by 3 bases and J by 4 bases, and 12 bases separated the two germline ends. CDR1 is SQVTM and CDR2 is ANQGSEA in the germline V gene. This CDR3 comprises 13 residues. The CDR3 is CSVDKGTGYGYTF. The CDR3 coding sequence is TGCAGCGTTGATAAGGGGACGGGCTATGGCTACACCTTC.

This clonotype was seen more than once but under ten times. This chain links TRBV20-1 with TRBJ1-2, with TRBD1 matching over 8 bases. Germline CDR1 and CDR2: DFQATT and SNEGSKA (reference sequence). The ends lost 2 bases at V and 3 bases at J; junction bases unmatched: 5. This CDR3 is built from 14 residues. DNA for the CDR3: TGCAGTGCTAGATCTACAGGGGGACACTATGGCTACACCTTC. It is translated as CSARSTGGHYGYTF.

The chain has TRBV7-3 and TRBJ2-3, with D unresolved. The CDR3 has 13 residues. V dropped 3 bases and J dropped 1 base, with 5 bases sitting between them. Germline CDR1 SGHTA, CDR2 FQGTGA. The CDR3 reads CASSFYGTDTQYF. The CDR3 DNA reads as TGTGCCAGCAGCTTCTACGGCACAGATACGCAGTATTTT.

The CDR3 loop is CASSVAGVESETQYF. CDR3 sequence (DNA): TGTGCCAGCAGCGTAGCGGGGGTTGAAAGTGAGACCCAGTACTTC. This chain uses TRBV9 with TRBJ2-5; tentative D call: TRBD2 (6 bases). The length of the CDR3 is 15 residues. Germline loops: CDR1 SGDLS, CDR2 YYNGEE. V dropped 0 bases and J dropped 5 bases, with 14 bases sitting between them.

This clonotype turned up a few times. CDR3 bases: TGCGCCAGCAGCTCCGGGGCGAGCCTTAGCTCCTACGAGCAGTACTTC. Translated: CASSSGASLSSYEQYF. The chain is built from TRBV5-1 and TRBJ2-7; TRBD1 or TRBD2 may be the D gene (5 bases each). Germline V gene lookup returns CDR1 SGHRS and CDR2 YFSETQ. The CDR3 sequence is 16 residues long. V lost 3 bases and J 0 bases, leaving 16 bases between the germline ends.

This clonotype was recorded once. V and J are TRBV7-8 and TRBJ2-7; D assignment may be TRBD1 or TRBD2 (5 bases each). From germline, CDR1 is SGHVS and CDR2 FQNEAQ. The length of the CDR3 is 14 residues. V dropped 5 bases and J dropped 3 bases, with 14 bases sitting between them. CDR3 nucleotide sequence: TGTGCCAGCAGCCAGGGACCGCGAAACTACGAGCAGTACTTC. Its protein product is CASSQGPRNYEQYF.

This sequence joins TRBV4-3 and TRBJ1-2; no definite D call. The ends were cut back, 4 bases at V and 3 bases at J, with 15 bases in the middle. In germline, CDR1 is LGHNA, CDR2 YSLEER. The CDR3 runs 15 residues. CDR3 sequence (DNA): TGCGCCAGCAGCCGGAACTCCGGGCGAGACTATGGCTACACCTTC. It translates to CASSRNSGRDYGYTF.

The V call is TRBV27, the J call TRBJ2-3, with 7 bases lining up with TRBD2. J lost 4 bases, V lost 7 bases, and 17 bases had no gene match. The CDR3 loop spans 17 amino acids. Germline CDR1 and CDR2: MNHEY and SMNVEV (reference sequence). CDR3 protein: CASTDLAGSFRADTQYF. CDR3 in DNA: TGTGCCAGCACCGACTTAGCGGGTTCGTTCCGAGCAGATACGCAGTATTTT.

This clonotype was detected many times. The CDR3 DNA reads TGTGCCAGCAGCATGGGACAGGGGATTGCTGGGGCCAACGTCCTGACTTTC. Translation: CASSMGQGIAGANVLTF. The J gene is TRBJ2-6, the V gene TRBV9, with 10 bases that match TRBD1. CDR3 length equals 17 residues. Germline trimming cut 4 bases from V and 2 bases from J; bases unmatched to any gene: 6. Per the germline V gene, CDR1 is SGDLS and CDR2 is YYNGEE.

This clonotype occurred a few times. The chain joins TRBV6-5 to TRBJ2-7, with 8 bases matching TRBD2. The CDR3 has 16 amino acids. V lost 0 bases, J lost 3 bases, and 7 bases stayed unmatched. Germline V gives CDR1 MNHEY, CDR2 SVGAGI. CDR3 nucleotide sequence: TGTGCCAGCAGTTACTCTGGGGGCCGGGAGGGCTACGAGCAGTACTTC. Its translation: CASSYSGGREGYEQYF.

The CDR3 here is CASSFAPPPRPDEQYF. Here the CDR3 DNA reads TGTGCCAGCAGCTTTGCCCCCCCTCCGCGCCCGGACGAGCAGTACTTC. This sequence joins TRBV7-2 and TRBJ2-7; D remains unclear. The V gene lost 3 bases and the J gene lost 5 bases, with 20 bases spanning the gap. In germline, CDR1 is SGHTA, CDR2 FQGNSA. There are 16 residues in the CDR3.

This clonotype was counted a single time. The CDR3 DNA sequence: TGTGCCAGCAGCTTAGGACACAGGGGCCGGGGGTTCTTC. This gives the protein CASSLGHRGRGFF. The chain joins TRBV11-2 to TRBJ2-1, with 7 bases matching TRBD1. V was pared by 1 base and J by 15 bases, with 9 bases of the junction left unmatched. The CDR3 extends over 13 amino acids. Germline CDR1 SGHAT, CDR2 FQNNGV.

The DNA of the CDR3 is TGTGCCAGCAGCTTATCACTAGCGGGGAATGAGCAGTTCTTC. This encodes CASSLSLAGNEQFF. V usage is TRBV7-9 and J usage is TRBJ2-1, with 10 bases lining up with TRBD2. The CDR3 totals 14 residues. Germline lookup yields CDR1 SEHNR and CDR2 FQNEAQ (reference sequence). Trimming at V came to 2 bases and at J to 7 bases, leaving 2 bases not matched to a gene.

The chain has TRBV11-2 and TRBJ2-5, with 9 bases that match TRBD2. Germline V lookup: CDR1 SGHAT, CDR2 FQNNGV. V trimming: 5 bases; J trimming: 1 base; junction bases outside the gene matches: 5. The CDR3 totals 15 residues. Here the CDR3 DNA reads TGTGCCAGCAGCATGGGGCGGGGGGGCCAAGAGACCCAGTACTTC. It encodes CASSMGRGGQETQYF.

The rearrangement uses TRBV20-1 and TRBJ2-5; possibly TRBD1 or TRBD2 for D (7 bases each). Trimming shortened V by 5 bases and J by 5 bases, and 12 bases separated the two germline ends. The CDR3 has 12 amino acids. The germline V gene encodes CDR1 DFQATT and CDR2 SNEGSKA (reference sequence). The DNA of the CDR3 is TGCAGTGCTGACAGGGAGGGTGAGACCCAGTACTTC. Translated: CSADREGETQYF.